These 27 T cell receptor beta chains came from one sample sequenced in a study of blood T cell repertoires in COVID-19. Assay used: immunoSEQ multiplex PCR; TCRdb lists only in-frame clones, some missing. The data contain fewer than 40,000 clones, roughly 85% of them singletons. The sample comprised peripheral blood. These receptors originate from a human donor in a cohort sampled during active COVID-19.

This chain links TRBV5-5 with TRBJ2-2; 10 bases map to TRBD2. V lost 1 base to trimming and J lost 6 bases; unmatched junction nucleotides: 3. The germline V gene encodes CDR1 SGHKS and CDR2 YYEKEE (reference sequence). The CDR3 has 15 residues. The chain's CDR3 is CASSLFSGRAGELFF. CDR3 bases: TGTGCCAGCAGCTTGTTCAGCGGGAGGGCCGGGGAGCTGTTTTTT.

The table lists this clone with a few counts. The chain has TRBV3-1 (or the pseudogene TRBV3-2) and TRBJ2-5, with TRBD1 matching over 8 bases. Trimming at V came to 7 bases and at J to 4 bases, leaving 8 bases not matched to a gene. The CDR3 extends over 14 amino acids. Germline V CDR1 and CDR2: LGHDT, YNNKEL (reference sequence). DNA of the CDR3: TGTGCCAGCAAGCGGACAGGGCTGGGAGAGACCCAGTACTTC. It codes for CASKRTGLGETQYF.

V is TRBV29-1 and J is TRBJ1-2; 10 bases are a match to TRBD1. Trimming at V came to 4 bases and at J to 5 bases, leaving 13 bases not matched to a gene. From germline, CDR1 is SQVTM and CDR2 ANQGSEA. The CDR3 spans 16 residues. The CDR3 DNA sequence: TGCAGCGTTGTGGGGGGACAGGGGAGTTTGCGGTATGGCTACACCTTC. Amino acid sequence: CSVVGGQGSLRYGYTF.

This clone was recorded only once. The genes are TRBV29-1 and TRBJ2-3; 9 bases are shared with TRBD1. The V segment lost 3 bases and the J segment 0 bases; nucleotides outside the gene matches: 13. The CDR3 is made up of 18 amino acids. The germline V gene encodes CDR1 SQVTM and CDR2 ANQGSEA. Written as DNA, the CDR3 is TGCAGCGTTGAGGGAGAAGAAAGGGGACAGGGAAGCACAGATACGCAGTATTTT. It yields the protein CSVEGEERGQGSTDTQYF.

The V call is TRBV10-3, the J call TRBJ1-5; 7 nucleotides agree with TRBD1. The CDR3 consists of 16 residues. Losses at the gene ends were 0 bases for V and 4 bases for J; bases not matched to a gene: 6. Germline CDR1 and CDR2: ENHRY and SYGVKD. The CDR3 DNA reads TGTGCCATCAGTGAGTCACGCAGGGGGACTAATCAGCCCCAGCATTTT. It encodes CAISESRRGTNQPQHF.

This sequence joins TRBV19 and TRBJ1-1; tentative D call: TRBD1 (6 bases). V was clipped by 3 bases and J by 7 bases, with 15 bases between them. Germline lookup yields CDR1 LNHDA and CDR2 SQIVND (reference sequence). This CDR3 comprises 14 residues. The CDR3 is CASSIAPWTVEAFF. The CDR3 DNA reads as TGTGCCAGTAGTATTGCCCCTTGGACAGTTGAAGCTTTCTTT.

This clone was observed a single time. V usage is TRBV11-1 and J usage is TRBJ2-3; 8 nucleotides agree with TRBD1. V gave up 6 bases and J gave up 8 bases; unmatched junction bases: 7. The CDR3 is 13 amino acids. Germline CDR1 is SGHAT and CDR2 is FQDESV (reference sequence). DNA for the CDR3: TGTGCCAGCAGGCTGACAGGGGATGCTACGCAGTATTTT. This sequence encodes CASRLTGDATQYF.

The chain is built from TRBV7-2 and TRBJ1-2, with TRBD1 as a possible D gene (6 bases). V lost 5 bases and J 7 bases, leaving 17 bases between the germline ends. The CDR3 covers 14 residues. Germline V gene data show CDR1 as SGHTA and CDR2 as FQGNSA. The CDR3 loop is CASSPQQGQGGYTF. The CDR3 bases are TGTGCCAGCAGCCCCCAACAGGGTCAGGGTGGCTACACCTTC. Using reference TRBV7-2 and TRBJ1-2 for the parts outside the CDR3, the full variable domain is GAGVSQSPSNKVTEKGKDVELRCDPISGHTALYWYRQSLGQGLEFLIYFQGNSAPDKSGLPSDRFSAERTGGSVSTLTIQRTQQEDSAVYLCASSPQQGQGGYTFGSGTRLTVV.

The CDR3 spells CATTTGCRVYSNQPQHF. The CDR3 bases are TGTGCCACTACTACAGGGTGTAGGGTGTATAGCAATCAGCCCCAGCATTTT. The gene calls are TRBV21-1 and TRBJ1-5; TRBD1, the table's D call, lacks a check against the DNA. TRBV21-1 is designated a pseudogene. The CDR3 loop spans 17 amino acids.

The chain links TRBV19 to TRBJ1-2, with D possibly being TRBD1 (6 bases). Deletions cut 8 bases from V and 3 bases from J, with 16 bases between. In germline, CDR1 is LNHDA, CDR2 SQIVND (reference sequence). The CDR3 extends over 14 amino acids. The CDR3 DNA is TGTGCCAGTGGCAACAGGGACATAGACTATGGCTACACCTTC. Its translation: CASGNRDIDYGYTF.

This sequence joins TRBV5-1 and TRBJ2-3, with TRBD2 matching 7 bases. In germline, CDR1 is SGHRS, CDR2 YFSETQ. This CDR3 has 17 amino acids. V shed 0 bases and J 4 bases; nucleotides not matched to a gene: 11. The CDR3 DNA sequence: TGCGCCAGCAGCTTGGCCGTCTCGGGAGGCCGCGCAGATACGCAGTATTTT. Translated: CASSLAVSGGRADTQYF.

The chain joins TRBV6-2 or TRBV6-3 to TRBJ1-1; possible D gene TRBD1, 6 bases. V was cut by 5 bases and J by 1 base, with 20 bases left in between. CDR1 is MNHEY, CDR2 SVGEGT, per germline. The CDR3 has 17 residues. The CDR3 sequence is CASSVRGGPRGNTEAFF. In DNA, the CDR3 is TGTGCCAGCAGTGTCCGAGGCGGCCCCAGGGGGAACACTGAAGCTTTCTTT.

Judged by abundance, this clone is medium-sized. The chain joins TRBV2 to TRBJ2-7; D ambiguous. The V end was cut by 7 bases, the J end by 0 bases, with 10 bases between. CDR3 length equals 13 residues. Germline values: CDR1 SNHLY, CDR2 FYNNEI. The CDR3 protein is CASNSPVSYEQYF. CDR3 DNA: TGTGCCAGCAATTCTCCGGTCTCCTACGAGCAGTACTTC.

V usage is TRBV5-1 and J usage is TRBJ2-5; D is unclear. The CDR3 extends over 16 amino acids. The germline CDR1 and CDR2 sequences are SGHRS and YFSETQ. V was pared by 0 bases and J by 3 bases, with 15 bases between. The CDR3 loop is CASSLGSLTRKETQYF. The CDR3 DNA is TGCGCCAGCAGCTTGGGCTCCCTTACCAGAAAAGAGACCCAGTACTTC.

The chain employs TRBV5-4 and TRBJ2-7; no firm D call. The V gene lost 2 bases and the J gene lost 2 bases, with 14 bases spanning the gap. Looked up from germline, CDR1 is SGHNT and CDR2 is YYREEE (reference sequence). The CDR3 sequence is 15 residues long. In DNA form, the CDR3 reads TGTGCCAGCAGCTTTGGTGGTTCTAGGCCCTACGAGCAGTACTTC. Translating gives CASSFGGSRPYEQYF.

The chain is built from TRBV29-1 and TRBJ1-1; unclear D gene. CDR1 SQVTM and CDR2 ANQGSEA come from the germline V gene. The CDR3 has 12 residues. Trimming removed 3 bases from V and 3 bases from J, with 8 bases in between. The CDR3, as DNA: TGCAGCGTTGATCCTCGGGACACTGAAGCTTTCTTT. As protein: CSVDPRDTEAFF.

This clone is a singleton in its sample. The gene calls are TRBV30 and TRBJ1-5; D remains unclear. From germline, CDR1 is GTSNPN and CDR2 SVGIG (reference sequence). The CDR3 length is 17 residues. V lost 0 bases, J lost 0 bases, and 15 bases lay in between. CDR3 sequence: CAWSVHLLLDSNQPQHF. The CDR3 DNA reads TGTGCCTGGAGTGTACACCTACTCCTAGATAGCAATCAGCCCCAGCATTTT.

J is TRBJ2-7 and V is TRBV7-9; possible D gene TRBD1, 5 bases. This CDR3 spans 13 amino acids. V shed 0 bases and J shed 6 bases, with 9 bases lying between them. Germline V gene lookup returns CDR1 SEHNR and CDR2 FQNEAQ (reference sequence). The CDR3 sequence: CASSLASDTEQYF. The DNA for the CDR3 is TGTGCCAGCAGCTTAGCTTCGGACACCGAGCAGTACTTC.

V and J are TRBV6-2 or TRBV6-3 and TRBJ1-2; D possibly corresponds to TRBD1 (6 bases). V lost 0 bases and J lost 2, with 13 bases in between. This CDR3 is 16 amino acids long. The germline gives CDR1 MNHEY, CDR2 SVGEGT. Here the CDR3 DNA reads TGTGCCAGCAGTTACTCGAGACAGGCCATAAACTATGGCTACACCTTC. Residues: CASSYSRQAINYGYTF.

The chain joins TRBV19 to TRBJ1-2; 12 nucleotides line up with TRBD1. Germline CDR1 is LNHDA and CDR2 is SQIVND (reference sequence). Trimming at V came to 5 bases and at J to 2 bases, leaving 6 bases not matched to a gene. The CDR3 consists of 16 residues. For the CDR3, the DNA is TGTGCCAGTAGTTTGGGACAGGGGGCCAAAAACTATGGCTACACCTTC. Protein sequence: CASSLGQGAKNYGYTF.

The chain couples TRBV6-5 to TRBJ2-7; TRBD2 might be the D (6 bases). CDR1 is MNHEY and CDR2 is SVGAGI in the germline V gene. CDR3 length: 15 residues. Trimming stripped 3 bases from V and 4 bases from J, with 16 bases between. The CDR3 bases are TGTGCCAGCAGTTATACCCAGGCGGGGAGATACGAGCAGTACTTC. Translating it yields CASSYTQAGRYEQYF.

The V and J genes are TRBV6-5 and TRBJ1-1; TRBD1 matches 8 bases. CDR3 length: 13 residues. Germline V gives CDR1 MNHEY, CDR2 SVGAGI. J gave up 3 bases and V 4 bases, and 1 base lay outside the gene matches. For the CDR3, the DNA is TGTGCCAGCAGTTTGGACAGGGACACTGAAGCTTTCTTT. It encodes CASSLDRDTEAFF.

The gene calls are TRBV2 and TRBJ1-3; no clear D gene. Between the trimmed V and J ends, which lost 2 bases and 9 bases, there was a span of 14 bases. Germline V gene sequence: CDR1 SNHLY, CDR2 FYNNEI. CDR3 size: 14 residues. Here the CDR3 DNA reads TGTGCCAGCAGTGAACGAAATCCGGGAGGCACCATATATTTT. It encodes CASSERNPGGTIYF.

V gene TRBV5-1 combines with J gene TRBJ2-2, with 7 bases that match TRBD1. The CDR3 runs 15 residues. J gave up 0 bases and V 4 bases, and 3 bases lay outside the gene matches. Germline CDR1 SGHRS, CDR2 YFSETQ. CDR3 in DNA: TGCGCCAGCAGCAAGGGACAGACGAACACCGGGGAGCTGTTTTTT. Protein product: CASSKGQTNTGELFF.

The gene calls are TRBV5-8 and TRBJ1-1; 8 bases line up with TRBD1. V lost 5 bases, J lost 3 bases, and 12 bases stayed unmatched. This CDR3 has 16 amino acids. CDR1 is SGHTS, CDR2 YDEGEE, per germline. The CDR3 DNA reads as TGTGCCAGCAGGGTTACGACAGGGGTGAGGGACACTGAAGCTTTCTTT. This encodes CASRVTTGVRDTEAFF.

The V call is TRBV7-6, the J call TRBJ2-2, with TRBD1 identical over 8 bases. The CDR3 length is 16 residues. J lost 5 bases, V lost 1 base, and 6 bases had no gene match. Per the germline V gene, CDR1 is SGHVS and CDR2 is FNYEAQ. In DNA form, the CDR3 reads TGTGCCAGCAGCTTAGTTCAGGGGGCGGTGACCGGGGAGCTGTTTTTT. Amino acid sequence: CASSLVQGAVTGELFF.

With regard to this clone: Mismatch with germline at one junction end may stem from a read error. The chain is built from TRBV18 and TRBJ1-1, with no clear D. The CDR3 loop spans 15 amino acids. Germline V gives CDR1 KGHSH, CDR2 LQKENI. The CDR3 region has the DNA TGTGCCAGCTCCCCACGGTCGCCGTCCTGGCCTGAAGCTTTCTTT. Residues: CASSPRSPSWPEAFF.